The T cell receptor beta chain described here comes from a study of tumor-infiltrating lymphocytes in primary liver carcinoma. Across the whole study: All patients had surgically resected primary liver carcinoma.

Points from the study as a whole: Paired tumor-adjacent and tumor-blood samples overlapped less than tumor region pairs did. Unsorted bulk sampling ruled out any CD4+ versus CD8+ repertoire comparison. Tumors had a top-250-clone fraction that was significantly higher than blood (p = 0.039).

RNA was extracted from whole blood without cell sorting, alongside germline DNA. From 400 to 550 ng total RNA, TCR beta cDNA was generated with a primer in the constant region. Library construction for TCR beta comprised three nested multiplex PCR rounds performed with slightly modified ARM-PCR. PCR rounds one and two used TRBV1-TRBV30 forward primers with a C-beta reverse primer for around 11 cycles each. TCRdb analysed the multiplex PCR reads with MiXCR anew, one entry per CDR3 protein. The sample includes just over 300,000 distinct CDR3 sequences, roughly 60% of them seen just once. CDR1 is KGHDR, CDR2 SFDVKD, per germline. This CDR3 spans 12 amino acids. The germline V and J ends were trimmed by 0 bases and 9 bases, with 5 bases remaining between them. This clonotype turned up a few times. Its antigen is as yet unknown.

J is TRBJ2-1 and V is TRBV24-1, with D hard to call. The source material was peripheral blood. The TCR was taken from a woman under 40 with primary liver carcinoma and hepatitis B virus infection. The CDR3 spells CATSDLKAEQFF. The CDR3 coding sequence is TGTGCCACCAGTGATTTGAAAGCTGAGCAGTTCTTC.